The rows below give T cell receptor beta chains drawn from one sample of a study of cytomegalovirus exposure and HLA in healthy donors. Sequencing used immunoSEQ multiplex PCR; TCRdb keeps in-frame clones, though not all of them. The table shows roughly 150,000 clones, with roughly 85% occurring only once. The sample comprised PBMCs. These receptors were obtained from a male donor in good health and CMV-seropositive. CDR3s include the opening cysteine and the closing phenylalanine or tryptophan. D genes are given only for firm matches. Expanded clones are given a class, and other clones once, few, many or no size at all.

V gene	clone size	J gene	D gene	CDR3 protein	CDR3 DNA
TRBV30	few	TRBJ1-5	TRBD1	CAWSITGGDQPQHF	TGTGCCTGGAGTATTACAGGGGGTGATCAGCCCCAGCATTTT
TRBV5-1	NA	TRBJ1-2	TRBD1	CASSLAGTGGAHYGYTF	TGCGCCAGCAGCTTGGCCGGGACAGGGGGCGCTCACTATGGCTACACCTTC
TRBV7-2	NA	TRBJ1-2	NA	CASSLSVGYTF	TGTGCCAGCAGCTTATCGGTTGGCTACACCTTC
TRBV28	NA	TRBJ1-5	NA	CASSSRQARGPQHF	TGTGCCAGCAGTTCCCGACAGGCGAGAGGGCCCCAGCATTTT
TRBV9	NA	TRBJ2-7	TRBD1	CASSVQGAGEQYF	TGTGCCAGCAGCGTACAGGGGGCGGGGGAGCAGTACTTC
TRBV15	NA	TRBJ1-1	NA	CATSRYHSPPEAFF	TGTGCCACCAGCAGATACCACAGCCCGCCTGAAGCTTTCTTT
TRBV25-1	NA	TRBJ2-1	NA	CASSRGVGLNYNEQFF	TGTGCCAGCAGCAGGGGGGTTGGGTTGAACTACAATGAGCAGTTCTTC
TRBV19	NA	TRBJ2-2	NA	CASRPASANTGELFF	TGTGCCAGTAGGCCGGCTAGCGCGAACACCGGGGAGCTGTTTTTT
TRBV10-3	NA	TRBJ1-5	TRBD1	CAIRGQGVDQPQHF	TGTGCCATCAGGGGACAGGGGGTTGATCAGCCCCAGCATTTT
TRBV6-7	few	TRBJ1-6	NA	CASSRDRSWNSPLHF	TGTGCCAGCAGCAGAGACAGGTCGTGGAATTCACCCCTCCACTTT
TRBV27	NA	TRBJ1-1	NA	CASSSAGDVNTEAFF	TGTGCCAGCAGTTCGGCAGGGGACGTGAACACTGAAGCTTTCTTT
TRBV7-2	NA	TRBJ1-1	NA	CASSLMGGMNTEAFF	TGTGCCAGCAGCTTAATGGGGGGAATGAACACTGAAGCTTTCTTT
TRBV11-2	once	TRBJ2-3	TRBD2	CASSLGTSGSAGTDTQYF	TGTGCCAGCAGCTTAGGGACTAGCGGGAGTGCGGGCACAGATACGCAGTATTTT
TRBV6-6	NA	TRBJ1-5	NA	CASSTGRDYNQPQHF	TGTGCCAGCAGCACGGGACGGGACTACAATCAGCCCCAGCATTTT
TRBV15	NA	TRBJ2-1	NA	CATSRPSQGYEQFF	TGTGCCACCAGCAGACCGAGCCAGGGTTATGAGCAGTTCTTC
TRBV28	NA	TRBJ2-7	NA	CASSWKKRDYETYTWYF	TGTGCCAGCAGCTGGAAAAAACGGGATTACGAAACCTATACTTGGTACTTC
TRBV4-3	few	TRBJ1-2	NA	CASSQDINMIYGYTF	TGCGCCAGCAGCCAAGATATCAACATGATCTATGGCTACACCTTC
TRBV7-2	NA	TRBJ1-5	TRBD1	CASSLYDRGLDQPQHF	TGTGCCAGCAGCTTATACGACAGGGGGCTTGATCAGCCCCAGCATTTT
TRBV7-9	NA	TRBJ1-2	NA	CASTSTALTYGYTF	TGTGCCAGCACCTCGACAGCGTTAACTTATGGCTACACCTTC
TRBV4-1	NA	TRBJ2-1	TRBD2	CASSRREGGNEQFF	TGCGCCAGCAGCCGACGGGAGGGTGGAAATGAGCAGTTCTTC
TRBV30	NA	TRBJ1-2	TRBD1	CAWSPRPGTGDAYGYTF	TGTGCCTGGAGTCCCCGCCCCGGGACAGGGGACGCCTATGGCTACACCTTC
TRBV11-2	NA	TRBJ1-3	NA	CASGYGEERNTIYF	TGTGCCAGCGGCTACGGGGAGGAAAGAAACACCATATATTTT
TRBV7-2	once	TRBJ2-7	NA	CASSLRGDTYEQYF	TGTGCCAGCAGCTTACGGGGGGACACCTACGAGCAGTACTTC
TRBV6-1	NA	TRBJ2-4	NA	CASSESGTRENSQYF	TGTGCCAGCAGTGAATCGGGAACCCGGGAAAACAGTCAGTACTTC
TRBV4-3	NA	TRBJ1-4	NA	CASSQEGRVQGGEKLFF	TGCGCCAGCAGCCAAGAGGGGAGGGTCCAGGGAGGTGAAAAACTGTTTTTT
TRBV6-6	NA	TRBJ1-6	NA	CASSKATATNSPLHF	TGTGCCAGCAGTAAAGCGACAGCTACCAATTCACCCCTCCACTTT
TRBV28	NA	TRBJ1-1	NA	CASSRGGRETEAFF	TGTGCCAGCAGCCGGGGGGGGAGGGAAACTGAAGCTTTCTTT
TRBV15	few	TRBJ1-5	NA	CATSRGGINQPQHF	TGTGCCACCAGCAGGGGAGGGATCAATCAGCCCCAGCATTTT
TRBV4-3	once	TRBJ1-5	NA	CASSQDGVQGQPQHF	TGCGCCAGCAGCCAAGATGGGGTACAGGGTCAGCCCCAGCATTTT
TRBV15	NA	TRBJ1-1	TRBD1	CATSKGQGFLTEAFF	TGTGCCACCAGCAAGGGACAGGGATTTTTGACTGAAGCTTTCTTT
TRBV5-1	NA	TRBJ2-7	NA	CASSLLPGADEQYF	TGCGCCAGCAGCTTACTCCCTGGGGCGGACGAGCAGTACTTC